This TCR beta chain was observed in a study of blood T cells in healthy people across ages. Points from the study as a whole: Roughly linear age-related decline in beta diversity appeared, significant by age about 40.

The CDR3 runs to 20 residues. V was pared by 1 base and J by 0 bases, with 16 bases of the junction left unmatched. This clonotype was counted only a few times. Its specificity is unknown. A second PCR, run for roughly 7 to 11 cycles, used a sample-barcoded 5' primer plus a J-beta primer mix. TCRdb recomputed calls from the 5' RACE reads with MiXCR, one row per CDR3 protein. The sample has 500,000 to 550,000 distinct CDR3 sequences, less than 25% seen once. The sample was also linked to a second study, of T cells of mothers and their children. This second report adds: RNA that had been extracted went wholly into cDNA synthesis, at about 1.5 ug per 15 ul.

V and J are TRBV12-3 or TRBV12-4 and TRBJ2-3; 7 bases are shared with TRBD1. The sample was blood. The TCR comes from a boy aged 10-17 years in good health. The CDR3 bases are TGTGCCAGCAGTTTAGTTTATCCGGGACAGACTACCCACAGCACAGATACGCAGTATTTT. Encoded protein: CASSLVYPGQTTHSTDTQYF.